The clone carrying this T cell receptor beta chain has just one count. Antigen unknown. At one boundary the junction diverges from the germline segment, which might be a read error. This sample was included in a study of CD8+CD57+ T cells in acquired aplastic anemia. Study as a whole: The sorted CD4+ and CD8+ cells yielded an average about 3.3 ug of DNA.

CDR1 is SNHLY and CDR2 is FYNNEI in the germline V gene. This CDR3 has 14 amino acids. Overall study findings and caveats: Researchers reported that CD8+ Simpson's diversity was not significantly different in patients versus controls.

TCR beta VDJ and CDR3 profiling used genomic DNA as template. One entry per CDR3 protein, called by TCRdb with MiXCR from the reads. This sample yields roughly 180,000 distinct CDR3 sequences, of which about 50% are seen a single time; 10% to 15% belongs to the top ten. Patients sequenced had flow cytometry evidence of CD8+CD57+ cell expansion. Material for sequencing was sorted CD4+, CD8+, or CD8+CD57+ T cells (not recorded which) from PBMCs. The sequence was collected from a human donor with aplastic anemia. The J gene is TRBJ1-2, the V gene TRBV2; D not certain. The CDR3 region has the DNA TGTGCCAGCACTAACGGTCCAGCCAACTATGGCTGCACCTTC. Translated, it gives CASTNGPANYGCTF. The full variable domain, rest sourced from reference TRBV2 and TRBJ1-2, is EPEVTQTPSHQVTQMGQEVILRCVPISNHLYFYWYRQILGQKVEFLVSFYNNEISEKSEIFDDQFSVERPDGSNFTLKIRSTKLEDSAMYFCASTNGPANYGCTFGSGTRLTVV.